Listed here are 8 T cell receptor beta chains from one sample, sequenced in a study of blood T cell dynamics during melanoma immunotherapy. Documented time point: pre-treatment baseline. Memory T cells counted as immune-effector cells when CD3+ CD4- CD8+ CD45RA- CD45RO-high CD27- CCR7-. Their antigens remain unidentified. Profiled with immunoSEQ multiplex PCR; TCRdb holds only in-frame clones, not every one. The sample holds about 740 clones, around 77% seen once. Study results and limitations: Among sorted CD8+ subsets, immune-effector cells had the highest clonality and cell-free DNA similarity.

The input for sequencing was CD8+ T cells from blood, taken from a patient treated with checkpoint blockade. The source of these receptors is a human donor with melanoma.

CDR3 sequence: CASRGQGLQPQHF. The CDR3 nucleotides read TGTGCCAGCAGAGGACAGGGGTTACAGCCCCAGCATTTT. V and J are TRBV2 and TRBJ1-5, with 9 bases lining up with TRBD1. V dropped 6 bases and J dropped 7; count of bases not matched to a gene: 4. Per germline, CDR1 SNHLY and CDR2 FYNNEI. The CDR3 totals 13 residues.

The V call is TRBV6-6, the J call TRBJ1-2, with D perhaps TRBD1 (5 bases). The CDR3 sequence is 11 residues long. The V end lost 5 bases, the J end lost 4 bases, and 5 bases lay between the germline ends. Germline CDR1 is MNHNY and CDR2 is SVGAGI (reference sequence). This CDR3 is CASSDSYGYTF. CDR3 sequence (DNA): TGTGCCAGCAGTGACAGCTATGGCTACACCTTC.

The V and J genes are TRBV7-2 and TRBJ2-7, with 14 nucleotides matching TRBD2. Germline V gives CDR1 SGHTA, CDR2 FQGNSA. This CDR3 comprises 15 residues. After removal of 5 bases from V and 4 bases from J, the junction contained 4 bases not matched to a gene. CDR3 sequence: CASSGTSGRGYEQYF. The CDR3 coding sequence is TGTGCCAGCAGCGGGACTAGCGGGAGAGGTTACGAGCAGTACTTC.

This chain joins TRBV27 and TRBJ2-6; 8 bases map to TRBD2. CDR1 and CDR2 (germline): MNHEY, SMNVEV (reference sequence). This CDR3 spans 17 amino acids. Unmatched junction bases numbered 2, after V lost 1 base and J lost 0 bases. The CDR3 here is CASSLLGTSSGANVLTF. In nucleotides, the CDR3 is TGTGCCAGCAGTTTATTGGGGACTAGCTCTGGGGCCAACGTCCTGACTTTC.

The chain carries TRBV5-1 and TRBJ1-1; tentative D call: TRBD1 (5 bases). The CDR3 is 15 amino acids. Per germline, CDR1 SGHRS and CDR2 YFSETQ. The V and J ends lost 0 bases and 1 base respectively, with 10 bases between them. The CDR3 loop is CASSLASGTNTEAFF. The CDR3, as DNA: TGCGCCAGCAGCTTGGCCTCGGGGACGAACACTGAAGCTTTCTTT.

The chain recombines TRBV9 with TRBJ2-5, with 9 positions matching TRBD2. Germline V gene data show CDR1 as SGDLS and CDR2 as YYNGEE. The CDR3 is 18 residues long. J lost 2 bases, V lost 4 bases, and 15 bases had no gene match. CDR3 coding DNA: TGTGCCAGCAGCTATACTATCAGCGGGGGGACCACTCAAGAGACCCAGTACTTC. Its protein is CASSYTISGGTTQETQYF.

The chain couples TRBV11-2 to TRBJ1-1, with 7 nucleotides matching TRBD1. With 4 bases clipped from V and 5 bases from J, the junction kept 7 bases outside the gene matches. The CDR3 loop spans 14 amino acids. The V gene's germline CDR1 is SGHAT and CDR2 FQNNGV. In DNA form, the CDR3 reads TGTGCCAGCAGCTCCAGTGCAGGGGGTACTGAAGCTTTCTTT. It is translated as CASSSSAGGTEAFF.

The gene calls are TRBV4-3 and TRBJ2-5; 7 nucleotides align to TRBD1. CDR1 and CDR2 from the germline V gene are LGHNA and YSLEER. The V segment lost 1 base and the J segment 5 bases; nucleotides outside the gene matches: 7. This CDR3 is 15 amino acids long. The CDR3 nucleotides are TGCGCCAGCAGCCAAGGGTTAGGGGGCTATGAGACCCAGTACTTC. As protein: CASSQGLGGYETQYF.